This T cell receptor (beta chain) emerged from a study of OX40 agonist ivuxolimab in advanced cancers. The wider study: The drug used for patients, ivuxolimab, was an agonistic anti-OX40 (CD134) antibody. Three patients, one with hepatocellular carcinoma and two with cutaneous melanoma, responded partially.

Data came from immunoSEQ multiplex PCR; TCRdb stores just in-frame clones and leaves some out. The table includes roughly 57,000 clones, roughly 80% detected once. Germline lookup yields CDR1 SGHVS and CDR2 FNYEAQ. V was cut by 5 bases and J by 2 bases, with 18 bases left in between. The CDR3 is 17 amino acids. Blood sampling was done at baseline, cycle 4 day 1, and cycle 7 day 1. The V gene is TRBV7-6, the J gene TRBJ2-2, with a possible D match to TRBD2 (6 bases). Sequencing was performed on CD4+ or CD8+ T cells sorted from blood, taken in a trial of the OX40 agonist ivuxolimab. The receptor comes from an adult with an advanced solid tumor such as melanoma, head and neck, liver or kidney cancer. The CDR3 DNA sequence: TGTGCCAGCAGCCAGGAAGCCGGGGGATTTAACACCGGGGAGCTGTTTTTT. As protein: CASSQEAGGFNTGELFF.